Described below is a single TCR beta chain sequence and its context. As yet, its antigen is unknown. This record comes from a study of shared clonotypes between healthy human individuals. Under the authors' procedure: ImmunoSEQ supplied junction-only sequences lacking quality scores, so filtering was different. Some clones are missing from TCRdb's copy, which holds only in-frame ones; the method was immunoSEQ multiplex PCR. The V and J calls and clone size are taken from that table; D and trimming were inferred from the DNA. This sample has about 980,000 clones, with about 80% found just once. Notes on the study in general: Only blood was sampled; tissue repertoires likely differ.

The CDR3 runs to 16 residues. Germline V CDR1 and CDR2: LGHNA, YSLEER. With V trimmed by 3 bases and J by 1 base, 7 bases remained unmatched. The sequence was obtained from a man aged 18 to 29 in good health. The rearrangement uses TRBV4-3 and TRBJ2-7; TRBD1 matches at 9 bases. The sample taken for sequencing was memory CD4+ T cells sorted from blood. Subset given: CD45RA-negative fraction. As DNA, the CDR3 is TGCGCCAGCAGCCAGACGCCCGGGACAGGGTCCTACGAGCAGTACTTC. As protein: CASSQTPGTGSYEQYF.